The clone carrying this T cell receptor beta chain was detected only once. Its antigen is unknown. The data were taken from a study of shared clonotypes between healthy human individuals. Study-wide findings and caveats: Exclusively blood specimens were collected; tissue repertoires likely differ.

J gave up 3 bases and V 3 bases, and 9 bases lay outside the gene matches. Germline CDR1 reads SGDLS; CDR2 reads YYNGEE. The CDR3 is made up of 16 amino acids. All donors were healthy HIV-negative adults lacking recent acute infections or vaccinations. Investigators spread the genomic DNA of each subset evenly over several immunoSEQ plates. Unsorted PBMC replicate PCRs used 250 to 300 ng DNA, 25,000 to 35,000 T cell genomes. Measured with immunoSEQ multiplex PCR; TCRdb has only the in-frame clones, and not every one. Here the sample spans some 470,000 clones, about 82% being singletons. The clonotype was recovered from a woman aged 40 to 55 in good health. Some clones in this sample may be carry-over from other donors' samples. V usage is TRBV9 and J usage is TRBJ2-1, with 7 bases lining up with TRBD2. The sample consisted of PBMCs. The CDR3 sequence: CASSAGVAGNYNEQFF. The CDR3 DNA sequence: TGTGCCAGCAGCGCCGGAGTAGCGGGCAACTACAATGAGCAGTTCTTC.